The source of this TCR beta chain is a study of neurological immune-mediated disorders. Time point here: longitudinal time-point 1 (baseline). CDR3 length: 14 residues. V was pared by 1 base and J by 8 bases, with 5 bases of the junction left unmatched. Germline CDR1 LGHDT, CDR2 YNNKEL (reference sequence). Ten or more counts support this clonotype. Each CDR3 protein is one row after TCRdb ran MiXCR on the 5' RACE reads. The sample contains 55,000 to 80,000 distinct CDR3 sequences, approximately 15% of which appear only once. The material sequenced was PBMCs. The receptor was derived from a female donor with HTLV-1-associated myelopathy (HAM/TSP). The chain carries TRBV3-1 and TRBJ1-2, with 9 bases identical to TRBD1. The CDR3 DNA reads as TGTGCCAGCAGCCAAGGGGACAGGGCGGGAGGCTACACCTTC. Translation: CASSQGDRAGGYTF.